The clone carrying this T cell receptor beta chain was seen more than once but under ten times. What it binds is not known. CDR1 and CDR2 from the germline V gene are LNHNV and YYDKDF (reference sequence). Trimming stripped 4 bases from V and 8 bases from J, with 5 bases between. There are 11 residues in the CDR3. The sort gate was single viable CD3+CD4+CD8-CD45RO+ cells for memory CD4+ T cells. This specimen comes from a study of memory CD4+ T cells and cytomegalovirus serostatus. Overall study: This sample comes from healthy Belgian adults, roughly nine CMV seropositive, approximately 23 seronegative. Study-wide results and limits: Each of approximately 73 CMV-associated TCRbeta sequences occurred in one to five individuals.

The assay was immunoSEQ multiplex PCR, and TCRdb's table has in-frame clones only and misses some. Of some 44,000 clones in the sample, 76% were seen once. This chain connects TRBV15 to TRBJ1-4, with D unclear. The sequenced sample consisted of memory CD4+ T cells from blood. This receptor was obtained from an adult in good health and CMV-seronegative. Here the CDR3 DNA reads TGTGCCACCAGCAACAAAGAAAAACTGTTTTTT. Protein product: CATSNKEKLFF.